This TCR beta chain originates from a study of T cell responses to AZD1222 COVID-19 vaccine. The CDR3 totals 11 residues. Looked up from germline, CDR1 is DFQATT and CDR2 is SNEGSKA (reference sequence). V was trimmed by 7 bases and J by 7 bases, leaving 13 bases between them. Data came from immunoSEQ multiplex PCR; TCRdb stores just in-frame clones and leaves some out. In the table there are 100,000 to 150,000 clones, about 89% of which are singletons. The V and J genes are TRBV20-1 and TRBJ1-2; D perhaps matches TRBD1 (6 bases). The origin of this receptor is an adult in good health. The material was peripheral blood, obtained on day 0 of AZD1222 vaccination. The CDR3 sequence is CSGSGGLGYTF. The CDR3 nucleotides are TGCAGTGGTTCGGGGGGCCTTGGCTACACCTTC.